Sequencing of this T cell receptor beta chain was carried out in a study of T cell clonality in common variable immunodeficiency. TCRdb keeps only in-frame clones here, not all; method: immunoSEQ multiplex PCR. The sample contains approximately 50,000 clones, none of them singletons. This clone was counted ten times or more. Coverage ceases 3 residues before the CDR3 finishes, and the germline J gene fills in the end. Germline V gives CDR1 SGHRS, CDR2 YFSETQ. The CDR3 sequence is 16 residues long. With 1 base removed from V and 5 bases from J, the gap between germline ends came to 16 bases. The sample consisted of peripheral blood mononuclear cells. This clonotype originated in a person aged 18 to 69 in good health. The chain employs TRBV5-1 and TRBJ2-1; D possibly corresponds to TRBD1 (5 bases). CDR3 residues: CASSLTYRHLDNEQFF. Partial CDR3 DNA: TGCGCCAGCAGCTTGACGTACAGGCATCTCGACAATGAG.